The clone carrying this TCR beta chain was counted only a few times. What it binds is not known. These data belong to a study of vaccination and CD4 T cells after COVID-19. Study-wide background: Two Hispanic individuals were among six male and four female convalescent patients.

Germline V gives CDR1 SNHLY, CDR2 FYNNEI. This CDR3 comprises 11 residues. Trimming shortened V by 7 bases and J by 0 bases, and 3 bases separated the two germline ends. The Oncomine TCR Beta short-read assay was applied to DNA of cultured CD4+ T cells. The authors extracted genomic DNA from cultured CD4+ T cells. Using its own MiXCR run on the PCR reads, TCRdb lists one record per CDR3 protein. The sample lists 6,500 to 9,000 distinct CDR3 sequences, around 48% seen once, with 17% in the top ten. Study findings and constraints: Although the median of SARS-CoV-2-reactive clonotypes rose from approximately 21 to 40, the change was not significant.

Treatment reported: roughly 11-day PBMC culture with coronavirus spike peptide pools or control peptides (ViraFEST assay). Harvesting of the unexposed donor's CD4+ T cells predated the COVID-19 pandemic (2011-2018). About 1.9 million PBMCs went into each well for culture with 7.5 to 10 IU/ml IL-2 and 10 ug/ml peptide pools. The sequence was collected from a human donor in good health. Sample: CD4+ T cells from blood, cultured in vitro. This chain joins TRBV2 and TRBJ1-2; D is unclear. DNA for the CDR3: TGTGCCAGCACCTCTAACTATGGCTACACCTTC. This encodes CASTSNYGYTF. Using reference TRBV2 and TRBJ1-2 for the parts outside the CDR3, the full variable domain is EPEVTQTPSHQVTQMGQEVILRCVPISNHLYFYWYRQILGQKVEFLVSFYNNEISEKSEIFDDQFSVERPDGSNFTLKIRSTKLEDSAMYFCASTSNYGYTFGSGTRLTVV.